The clone carrying this T cell receptor (beta chain) appeared once. The antigen is not known. A single record per CDR3 protein comes from TCRdb applying MiXCR to the reads. The sample lists some 700,000 distinct CDR3 sequences, about a third occurring once. Germline values: CDR1 MNHNY, CDR2 SVGAGI (reference sequence). V was clipped by 5 bases and J by 4 bases; unmatched bases: 10. CDR3 length equals 15 residues. The sample belongs to a study of T cell repertoires in cytomegalovirus infection. Study outcomes and limitations: In two of eight donors, the top clonotype was HLA-C-restricted CMV-specific.

The chain couples TRBV6-6 to TRBJ1-1; 7 bases agree with TRBD1. The origin of this receptor is a human donor in good health (CMV status not recorded). Some clones in this sample may be carry-over from other donors' samples. Sequencing input: PBMCs. The CDR3 region has the DNA TGTGCCAGCAGTAGGAGTCACAGGGGCCCCACTGAAGCTTTCTTT. It codes for CASSRSHRGPTEAFF.